These T cell receptor beta chains were read from a single sample in a study of brain T cells in children with intractable seizures. Sequenced by immunoSEQ multiplex PCR; TCRdb stores in-frame clones only, minus some. The table shows approximately 41,000 clones, with approximately 90% occurring only once. Sequencing was performed on peripheral blood, taken at surgery. The receptors derive from a girl aged 2 to 10 with tuberous sclerosis and intractable seizures. Both conserved end residues are part of each CDR3. Fields, in order: clone size, J gene, D gene, CDR3 length, V gene, CDR3 protein, CDR3 DNA. D genes are given only for firm matches. Clone size is given for some rows only: seen once, a few or many times, or a class if the clone is expanded.

>.|TRBJ2-1|.|16|TRBV4-1
CASSQVTRGTNNEQFF
TGCGCCAGCAGCCAGGTTACGCGGGGAACCAACAATGAGCAGTTCTTC
>.|TRBJ1-2|.|15|TRBV7-2
CASSLDPSGPEGYTF
TGTGCCAGCAGCTTAGATCCGTCCGGGCCGGAGGGCTACACCTTC
>.|TRBJ1-3|TRBD1|15|TRBV7-8
CASSSGQGLSYTIYF
TGTGCCAGCAGCTCTGGACAGGGCTTGAGTTACACCATATATTTT
>.|TRBJ2-2|.|14|TRBV2
CASSEGLNTGELFF
TGTGCCAGCAGTGAGGGGCTTAACACCGGGGAGCTGTTTTTT
>.|TRBJ1-2|TRBD1|12|TRBV29-1
CSVEDRIYGYTF
TGCAGCGTTGAGGACAGGATCTATGGCTACACCTTC
>.|TRBJ1-2|TRBD1|13|TRBV11-2
CASSRDRAGGYTF
TGTGCCAGCAGCCGGGACAGGGCGGGTGGCTACACCTTC
>.|TRBJ2-5|.|13|TRBV20-1
CSASSRSSETQYF
TGCAGTGCTAGTTCACGGTCGTCGGAGACCCAGTACTTC
>once|TRBJ1-1|.|13|TRBV24-1
CATRGTRNTEAFF
TGTGCCACCAGGGGGACGCGGAACACTGAAGCTTTCTTT
>.|TRBJ2-1|.|13|TRBV5-1
CASSLGLNNEQFF
TGCGCCAGCAGTCTCGGACTGAACAATGAGCAGTTCTTC
>few|TRBJ1-5|.|17|TRBV23-1
CASSQLQRVYSNQPQHF
TGCGCCAGCAGTCAACTGCAGAGGGTTTATAGCAATCAGCCCCAGCATTTT
>.|TRBJ2-3|.|13|TRBV3-1/TRBV3-2
CASSQDGVYTQYF
TGTGCCAGCAGCCAAGATGGGGTGTATACGCAGTATTTT
>.|TRBJ1-4|.|16|TRBV7-3
CASSSGFRGPGEKLFF
TGTGCCAGCAGCTCGGGGTTCAGGGGACCGGGCGAAAAACTGTTTTTT
>.|TRBJ1-4|.|17|TRBV2
CASSGDTGDATNEKLFF
TGTGCCAGCAGTGGGGACACGGGGGACGCAACTAATGAAAAACTGTTTTTT
>.|TRBJ1-6|TRBD1|15|TRBV7-3
CASSRTTGENSPLHF
TGTGCCAGCAGCAGAACGACAGGGGAGAATTCACCCCTCCACTTT
>.|TRBJ1-1|.|13|TRBV29-1
CSAEGYQNTEAFF
TGCAGCGCCGAGGGCTACCAGAACACTGAAGCTTTCTTT
>.|TRBJ1-2|TRBD1|14|TRBV6-5
CATVRTGGNYGYTF
TGTGCCACGGTCAGGACAGGCGGCAACTATGGCTACACCTTC
>.|TRBJ2-7|TRBD2|15|TRBV5-4
CASSSGGRARYEQYF
TGTGCCAGCAGCTCGGGAGGCAGGGCTCGCTACGAGCAGTACTTC
>.|TRBJ1-1|.|14|TRBV6-2/TRBV6-3
CASSYRRGGTEAFF
TGTGCCAGCAGTTACCGCAGGGGAGGCACTGAAGCTTTCTTT
>.|TRBJ1-2|TRBD1|13|TRBV18
CASSRQGAISYTF
TGTGCCAGCTCACGACAGGGGGCAATAAGCTACACCTTC
>.|TRBJ1-3|.|15|TRBV5-1
CASSLGEPSGNTIYF
TGCGCCAGCAGCTTGGGGGAACCCTCTGGAAACACCATATATTTT
>.|TRBJ1-4|TRBD1|15|TRBV7-9
CASSPGDRSNEKLFF
TGTGCCAGCAGCCCGGGGGACAGGTCTAATGAAAAACTGTTTTTT
>.|TRBJ2-6|TRBD1|17|TRBV18
CASSKDRFSSGANVLTF
TGTGCCAGCTCAAAGGACAGGTTTAGCTCTGGGGCCAACGTCCTGACTTTC
>.|TRBJ1-4|TRBD1|14|TRBV3-1/TRBV3-2
CASSQGTGDEKLFF
TGTGCCAGCAGCCAAGGAACAGGGGACGAAAAACTGTTTTTT